These 19 T cell receptor beta chains share one sample of origin, sequenced in a study of cytomegalovirus exposure and HLA in healthy donors. In the PCR, 60 Vbeta and 13 Jbeta primers were used. Sequencing was performed with immunoSEQ multiplex PCR; in TCRdb, only in-frame clones are kept and a portion is missing. The sample lists some 150,000 clones, 79% seen once, with 1.1% in the top ten. The sequencing sample was made of PBMCs. The receptors were gathered from a male donor in good health and CMV-seronegative.

The chain recombines TRBV19 with TRBJ1-5; D possibly corresponds to TRBD1 (5 bases). V was clipped by 6 bases and J by 4 bases, with 13 bases between them. The CDR3 consists of 14 residues. Germline CDR1 reads LNHDA; CDR2 reads SQIVND (reference sequence). The DNA of the CDR3 is TGTGCCAGTAGAACCACAGGTGCAAATCAGCCCCAGCATTTT. It specifies CASRTTGANQPQHF.

This clone was picked up a small number of times. This chain connects TRBV7-9 to TRBJ2-3, with 8 bases lining up with TRBD2. The germline V gene encodes CDR1 SEHNR and CDR2 FQNEAQ (reference sequence). The CDR3 covers 15 residues. Trimming cost V 4 bases and J 3 bases; bases outside gene matches: 6. The DNA for the CDR3 is TGTGCCAGCAGCTCCGGGATAGCGGGGACAGATACGCAGTATTTT. Protein product: CASSSGIAGTDTQYF. The full variable domain, in which reference TRBV7-9 and TRBJ2-3 provide the parts outside the CDR3, is DTGVSQNPRHKITKRGQNVTFRCDPISEHNRLYWYRQTLGQGPEFLTYFQNEAQLEKSRLLSDRFSAERPKGSFSTLEIQRTEQGDSAMYLCASSSGIAGTDTQYFGPGTRLTVL.

This chain connects TRBV29-1 to TRBJ2-7; D unresolved. The CDR3 totals 11 residues. Germline V lookup: CDR1 SQVTM, CDR2 ANQGSEA. Trimming took 5 bases from V and 0 from J, leaving 5 bases between them. As DNA, the CDR3 is TGCAGCGTTTCGTCCTCCTACGAGCAGTACTTC. Translation: CSVSSSYEQYF.

The J gene is TRBJ2-1, the V gene TRBV19; a possible D gene is TRBD2 (5 bases). The CDR3 is 13 residues long. Per germline, CDR1 LNHDA and CDR2 SQIVND (reference sequence). Trimming left V 3 bases short and J 8 bases short, with 11 bases between. The CDR3 DNA reads as TGTGCCAGTAGTATTTCGAGGGTCGATGAGCAGTTCTTC. Translation: CASSISRVDEQFF.

The chain recombines TRBV25-1 with TRBJ1-1, with D unresolved. The CDR3 has 11 amino acids. CDR1 and CDR2 from the germline V gene are MGHDK and SYGVNS. Deletions cut 11 bases from V and 5 bases from J, with 12 bases between. CDR3 region: CAFGRETEAFF. DNA of the CDR3: TGTGCCTTCGGGAGGGAAACTGAAGCTTTCTTT.

The J gene is TRBJ2-7, the V gene TRBV30, with 9 bases that match TRBD1. This CDR3 has 14 amino acids. J was trimmed by 2 bases and V by 3 bases; bases with no gene match: 5. Germline CDR1 GTSNPN, CDR2 SVGIG (reference sequence). As DNA, the CDR3 is TGTGCCTGGAGCCCGGGACAGGGAGCCTACGAGCAGTACTTC. Amino acid sequence: CAWSPGQGAYEQYF.

The rearrangement uses TRBV12-5 and TRBJ2-7; D unclear. Germline CDR1 reads LGHNT; CDR2 reads FRNRAP. The V and J ends lost 4 bases and 9 bases respectively, with 10 bases between them. The CDR3 is made up of 11 amino acids. The chain's CDR3 is CASGSNLGQYF. The CDR3 DNA reads TGTGCTAGTGGTTCCAACCTCGGGCAGTACTTC.

This clone appeared a few times. The rearrangement joins TRBV20-1 to TRBJ1-1; D not certain. CDR1 and CDR2 from the germline V gene are DFQATT and SNEGSKA (reference sequence). CDR3 length: 11 amino acids. The V and J ends lost 4 bases and 3 bases respectively, with 6 bases between them. This CDR3 is CSANGDTEAFF. CDR3 bases: TGCAGTGCTAACGGGGACACTGAAGCTTTCTTT.

The rearrangement links TRBV18 to TRBJ2-1; TRBD2 matches 9 bases. V lost 0 bases, J lost 13 bases, and 13 bases stayed unmatched. This CDR3 region has 16 residues. From germline, CDR1 is KGHSH and CDR2 LQKENI. CDR3 sequence reads: CASSPPEGSGGQAQFF. In DNA form, the CDR3 reads TGTGCCAGCTCACCACCCGAGGGTAGCGGGGGCCAGGCACAGTTCTTC.

This clone occurred a few times. This chain joins TRBV5-1 and TRBJ1-1; perhaps TRBD1 as D (6 bases). Trimming took 2 bases from V and 10 from J, leaving 21 bases between them. The germline gives CDR1 SGHRS, CDR2 YFSETQ. The CDR3 spans 15 residues. The CDR3 DNA reads as TGCGCCAGCAGCTTCGGGGGACTAGAAACAGGGCCAGCTTTCTTT. Its protein product is CASSFGGLETGPAFF.

The V gene is TRBV7-2, the J gene TRBJ2-1, with 8 nucleotides matching TRBD2. J was trimmed by 6 bases and V by 6 bases; bases with no gene match: 10. CDR1 and CDR2 from the germline V gene are SGHTA and FQGNSA. The CDR3 totals 15 residues. The CDR3 DNA follows: TGTGCCAGCAGAGCACTAGCGGCCGCATCCAATGAGCAGTTCTTC. Translating it yields CASRALAAASNEQFF.

This clone was detected once. The rearrangement links TRBV6-1 to TRBJ2-7; a weak D match, TRBD2 (7 bases). V gave up 2 bases and J gave up 2 bases, with 16 bases separating them. This CDR3 has 16 amino acids. Germline V gives CDR1 MNHNS, CDR2 SASEGT. The DNA of the CDR3 is TGTGCCAGCAGTGAAACCCGGACAGCGGGAACCTACGAGCAGTACTTC. It codes for CASSETRTAGTYEQYF.

V usage is TRBV5-6 and J usage is TRBJ1-5, with D maybe TRBD1 (6 bases). The CDR3 loop spans 15 amino acids. Germline CDR1 reads SGHDT; CDR2 reads YYEEEE. V gave up 1 base and J gave up 2 bases, with 10 bases separating them. CDR3 residues: CASSLRGSGNQPQHF. CDR3 sequence (DNA): TGTGCCAGCAGCTTGAGGGGGAGCGGCAATCAGCCCCAGCATTTT. The full variable domain, with the rest looked up from reference TRBV5-6 and TRBJ1-5, is DAGVTQSPTHLIKTRGQQVTLRCSPKSGHDTVSWYQQALGQGPQFIFQYYEEEERQRGNFPDRFSGHQFPNYSSELNVNALLLGDSALYLCASSLRGSGNQPQHFGDGTRLSIL.

With respect to this clone: The junction departs from germline at one end; a sequencing error may be responsible. The chain carries TRBV7-9 and TRBJ2-5; 7 bases fit TRBD1. This CDR3 has 14 amino acids. CDR1 and CDR2 (germline): SEHNR, FQNEAQ (reference sequence). As DNA, the CDR3 is TGTTCCAGCAGTTTCCGGGACAGACAAGAGACCCAGTACTTC. Its protein is CSSSFRDRQETQYF. Complete variable domain (other parts from reference TRBV7-9 and TRBJ2-5): DTGVSQNPRHKITKRGQNVTFRCDPISEHNRLYWYRQTLGQGPEFLTYFQNEAQLEKSRLLSDRFSAERPKGSFSTLEIQRTEQGDSAMYLCSSSFRDRQETQYFGPGTRLLVL.

The chain links TRBV5-6 to TRBJ2-5; a possible D gene is TRBD1 (5 bases). The CDR3 is made up of 14 amino acids. The germline CDR1 and CDR2 sequences are SGHDT and YYEEEE. Trimming pared 0 bases from V and 3 bases from J, leaving 9 bases between. CDR3 region: CASSLEAGKETQYF. In nucleotides, the CDR3 is TGTGCCAGCAGCTTGGAGGCAGGGAAAGAGACCCAGTACTTC.

The genes are TRBV5-5 and TRBJ1-2; no clear D gene. V shed 0 bases and J shed 8 bases, with 8 bases lying between them. CDR3 size: 12 residues. CDR1 SGHKS and CDR2 YYEKEE come from the germline V gene (reference sequence). CDR3: CASSLDLQGYTF. CDR3 sequence (DNA): TGTGCCAGCAGCTTGGACCTCCAGGGCTACACCTTC.

The J gene is TRBJ2-3, the V gene TRBV6-5; D unresolved. The CDR3 runs to 14 residues. The germline CDR1 and CDR2 sequences are MNHEY and SVGAGI. Trimming stripped 0 bases from V and 5 bases from J, with 9 bases between. CDR3 nucleotide sequence: TGTGCCAGCAGTTACTCCCGATCTATAGATACGCAGTATTTT. As protein: CASSYSRSIDTQYF.

V usage is TRBV7-3 and J usage is TRBJ2-5; TRBD2 might be the D (6 bases). The V gene lost 3 bases and the J gene lost 2 bases, with 10 bases spanning the gap. The CDR3 loop spans 14 amino acids. Germline CDR1 SGHTA, CDR2 FQGTGA. CDR3 sequence reads: CASSFAGKQETQYF. The DNA for the CDR3 is TGTGCCAGCAGCTTTGCGGGGAAGCAAGAGACCCAGTACTTC.

The chain recombines TRBV6-5 with TRBJ2-7, with 9 bases matching TRBD1. The V gene end was trimmed by 2 bases and the J gene end by 6 bases; junction bases not matched to a gene: 2. This CDR3 comprises 13 residues. The germline V gene has CDR1 MNHEY and CDR2 SVGAGI. The CDR3 protein is CASSYRDRVEQYF. The CDR3 DNA reads as TGTGCCAGCAGTTACCGGGACAGGGTCGAGCAGTACTTC.